Each of the 13 T cell receptor beta chains below was sequenced from the same sample in a study of vaccination effects on CD4 cells after COVID-19. Sequenced by immunoSEQ multiplex PCR; TCRdb stores in-frame clones only, minus some. The sample lists about 28,000 clones, around three fifths occurring once. No antigen has been assigned to these receptors. Around day 10 of culture, CD4+ T cells were separated out. Source: CD4+ T cells from PBMCs cultured without peptide, taken before COVID-19 vaccination. The receptor set was obtained from a human donor who received a COVID-19 vaccine.

On this clone: One end of the junction fails to match germline, which may point to a read error. The chain is built from TRBV18 and TRBJ1-1, with TRBD1 matching over 9 bases. This CDR3 has 13 residues. CDR1 is KGHSH and CDR2 is LQKENI in the germline V gene. The CDR3 DNA reads as TGTGCCAGCTCGCCACAGGGGGCTACTGAAGCTTTCTTT. This translates into CASSPQGATEAFF.

The chain combines TRBV29-1 with TRBJ2-7; 10 bases line up with TRBD2. Germline CDR1 and CDR2: SQVTM and ANQGSEA. Trimming removed 4 bases from V and 6 bases from J; junction bases left unmatched: 6. The CDR3 sequence is 13 residues long. The CDR3: CSVVSGRAFEQYF. The CDR3 DNA reads TGCAGCGTTGTCAGCGGGAGGGCCTTCGAGCAGTACTTC.

By proportion, this clone is medium-sized. V and J are TRBV7-9 and TRBJ2-5, with D possibly being TRBD2 (6 bases). This CDR3 spans 15 amino acids. Germline V lookup: CDR1 SEHNR, CDR2 FQNEAQ (reference sequence). Trimming removed 1 base at V and 1 base at J, with 10 bases between. The CDR3 nucleotides are TGTGCCAGCAGCTTAGGGGCGGGGATCCAAGAGACCCAGTACTTC. It translates to CASSLGAGIQETQYF.

V gene TRBV18 combines with J gene TRBJ1-3; TRBD1 aligns across 7 bases. The V gene end was trimmed by 1 base and the J gene end by 9 bases; junction bases not matched to a gene: 12. This CDR3 spans 16 amino acids. Germline lookup yields CDR1 KGHSH and CDR2 LQKENI. The CDR3 loop is CASSPLTGTAYATIYF. As DNA, the CDR3 is TGTGCCAGCTCACCACTTACCGGGACAGCATATGCCACCATATATTTT. The full variable domain, its missing parts supplied by reference TRBV18 and TRBJ1-3, is NAGVMQNPRHLVRRRGQEARLRCSPMKGHSHVYWYRQLPEEGLKFMVYLQKENIIDESGMPKERFSAEFPKEGPSILRIQQVVRGDSAAYFCASSPLTGTAYATIYFGEGSWLTVV.

Here the CDR3 reads CASSAGTSNEAFF. The CDR3 region has the DNA TGTGCCAGCAGTGCCGGGACATCGAATGAAGCTTTCTTT. V usage is TRBV6-4 and J usage is TRBJ1-1; TRBD1 might be the D (6 bases). CDR1 and CDR2 (germline): MRHNA, SNTAGT. CDR3 size: 13 residues. V lost 4 bases and J 7 bases, leaving 13 bases between the germline ends.

The chain recombines TRBV19 with TRBJ1-2, with 7 positions matching TRBD1. J gave up 2 bases and V 1 base, and 7 bases lay outside the gene matches. The CDR3 extends over 16 amino acids. From germline, CDR1 is LNHDA and CDR2 SQIVND (reference sequence). CDR3 coding DNA: TGTGCCAGTAGTATAGTATTTGGACAGGCCAACTATGGCTACACCTTC. It yields the protein CASSIVFGQANYGYTF.

V usage is TRBV2 and J usage is TRBJ1-5; D gene unclear. This CDR3 is 13 amino acids long. The ends were cut back, 2 bases at V and 3 bases at J, with 5 bases in the middle. Germline CDR1 and CDR2: SNHLY and FYNNEI. For the CDR3, the DNA is TGTGCCAGCAGTGAAAGTCCCAATCAGCCCCAGCATTTT. It yields the protein CASSESPNQPQHF.

The V call is TRBV5-6, the J call TRBJ2-7; D is ambiguous. The CDR3 runs 13 residues. Between the trimmed V and J ends, which lost 3 bases and 6 bases, there was a span of 13 bases. Germline CDR1 reads SGHDT; CDR2 reads YYEEEE. The CDR3 loop is CASSSLPVGEQYF. The CDR3, as DNA: TGTGCCAGCAGCTCATTACCGGTTGGCGAGCAGTACTTC.

This rearrangement joins TRBV27 to TRBJ2-1; 7 bases fit TRBD1. This CDR3 contains 14 residues. The V gene end was trimmed by 8 bases and the J gene end by 7 bases; junction bases not matched to a gene: 11. The germline CDR1 and CDR2 sequences are MNHEY and SMNVEV (reference sequence). The CDR3 spells CASQREGANNEQFF. The CDR3 bases are TGTGCCAGCCAGCGAGAGGGGGCGAATAATGAGCAGTTCTTC.

This clone has just one count. The chain has TRBV3-1 (or the pseudogene TRBV3-2) and TRBJ2-3; 7 positions match TRBD2. The V segment lost 0 bases and the J segment 6 bases; nucleotides outside the gene matches: 12. This CDR3 has 17 residues. CDR1 and CDR2 (germline): LGHDT, YNNKEL (reference sequence). DNA for the CDR3: TGTGCCAGCAGCCAAGATTGGCGGGGGATCCCGTCGGATACGCAGTATTTT. It codes for CASSQDWRGIPSDTQYF.

This chain joins TRBV18 and TRBJ1-2, with D unclear. V lost 4 bases to trimming and J lost 4 bases, with 16 bases between them. This CDR3 has 15 amino acids. Germline V CDR1 and CDR2: KGHSH, LQKENI. This CDR3 reads CASSQESFGSYGYTF. The CDR3 region has the DNA TGTGCCAGCTCACAAGAAAGTTTCGGTTCCTATGGCTACACCTTC.

The rearrangement uses TRBV2 and TRBJ2-7, with D perhaps being TRBD1 or TRBD2 (5 bases each). The V end was cut by 6 bases, the J end by 1 base, with 13 bases between. The CDR3 sequence is 14 residues long. Looked up from germline, CDR1 is SNHLY and CDR2 is FYNNEI. The DNA for the CDR3 is TGTGCCAGCAGCAGGGTCAGCGGATCCTACGAGCAGTACTTC. Translated, it gives CASSRVSGSYEQYF.

This chain connects TRBV9 to TRBJ1-4; D uncertain. The CDR3 has 14 amino acids. V was cut by 4 bases and J by 6 bases, with 13 bases left in between. In germline, CDR1 is SGDLS, CDR2 YYNGEE. As DNA, the CDR3 is TGTGCCAGCAGCCGCGCAAGTTACGATGAAAAACTGTTTTTT. Amino acids: CASSRASYDEKLFF.